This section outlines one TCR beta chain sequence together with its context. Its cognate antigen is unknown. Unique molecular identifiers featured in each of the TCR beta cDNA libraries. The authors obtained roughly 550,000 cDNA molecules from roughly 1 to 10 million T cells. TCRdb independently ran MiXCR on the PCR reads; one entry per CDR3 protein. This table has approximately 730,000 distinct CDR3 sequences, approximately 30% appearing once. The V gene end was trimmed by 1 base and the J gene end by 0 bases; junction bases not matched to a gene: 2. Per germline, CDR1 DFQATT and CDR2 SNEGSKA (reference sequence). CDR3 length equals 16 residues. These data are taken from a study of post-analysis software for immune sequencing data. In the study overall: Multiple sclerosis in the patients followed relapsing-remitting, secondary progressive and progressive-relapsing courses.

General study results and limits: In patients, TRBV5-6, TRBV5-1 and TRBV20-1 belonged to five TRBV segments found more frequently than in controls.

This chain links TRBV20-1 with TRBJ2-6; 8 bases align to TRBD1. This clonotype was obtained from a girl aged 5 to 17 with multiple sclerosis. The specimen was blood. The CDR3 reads CSARVTGGSGANVLTF. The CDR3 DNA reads TGCAGTGCTAGAGTTACAGGGGGCTCTGGGGCCAACGTCCTGACTTTC.